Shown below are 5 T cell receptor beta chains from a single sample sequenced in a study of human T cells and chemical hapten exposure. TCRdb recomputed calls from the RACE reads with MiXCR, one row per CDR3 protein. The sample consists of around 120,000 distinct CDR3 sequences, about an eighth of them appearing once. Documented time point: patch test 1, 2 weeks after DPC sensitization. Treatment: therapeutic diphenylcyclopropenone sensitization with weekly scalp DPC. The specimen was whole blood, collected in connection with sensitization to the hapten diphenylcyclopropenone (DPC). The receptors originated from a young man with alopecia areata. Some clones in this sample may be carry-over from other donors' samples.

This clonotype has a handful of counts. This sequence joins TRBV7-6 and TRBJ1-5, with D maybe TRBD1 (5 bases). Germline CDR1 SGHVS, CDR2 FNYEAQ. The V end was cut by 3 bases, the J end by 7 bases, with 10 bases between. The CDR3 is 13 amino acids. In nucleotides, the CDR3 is TGTGCCAGCAGCTTGGGACCGGTGCAGCCCCAGCATTTT. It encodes CASSLGPVQPQHF.

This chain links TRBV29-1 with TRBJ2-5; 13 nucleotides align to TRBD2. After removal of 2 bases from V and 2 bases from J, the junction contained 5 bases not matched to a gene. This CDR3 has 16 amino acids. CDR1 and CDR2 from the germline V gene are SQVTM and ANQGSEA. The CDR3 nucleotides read TGCAGCGTTGAATTAGGACTAGCGGGGGCTCAAGAGACCCAGTACTTC. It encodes CSVELGLAGAQETQYF.

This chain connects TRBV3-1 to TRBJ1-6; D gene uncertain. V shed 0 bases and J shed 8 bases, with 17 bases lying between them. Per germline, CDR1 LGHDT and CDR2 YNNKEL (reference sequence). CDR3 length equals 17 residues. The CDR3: CASSQDPRDIDHSPLHF. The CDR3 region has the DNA TGTGCCAGCAGCCAAGATCCGAGAGACATCGACCATTCACCCCTCCACTTT.

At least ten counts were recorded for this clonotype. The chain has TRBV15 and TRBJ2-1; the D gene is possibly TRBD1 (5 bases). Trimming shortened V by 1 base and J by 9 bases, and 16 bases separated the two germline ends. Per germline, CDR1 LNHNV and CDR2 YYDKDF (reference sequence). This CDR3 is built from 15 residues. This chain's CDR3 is CATSRGREGSSEQFF. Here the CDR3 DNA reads TGTGCCACCAGCAGAGGCAGGGAAGGATCGAGTGAGCAGTTCTTC.

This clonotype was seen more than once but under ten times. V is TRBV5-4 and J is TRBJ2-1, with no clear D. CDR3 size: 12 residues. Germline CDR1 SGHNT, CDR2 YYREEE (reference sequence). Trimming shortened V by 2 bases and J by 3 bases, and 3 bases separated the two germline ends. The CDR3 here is CASSFNYNEQFF. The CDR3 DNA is TGTGCCAGCAGCTTCAACTACAATGAGCAGTTCTTC.